There are a few counts of the clone carrying this T cell receptor beta chain. This specimen belongs to a study of blood T cell repertoires in COVID-19. Study as a whole: PBMCs, B-cell-depleted T cells, or T cells were the source of the cDNA or gDNA that made up the material.

The CDR3 is 14 amino acids. CDR1 is LNHDA, CDR2 SQIVND, per germline (reference sequence). V lost 5 bases to trimming and J lost 5 bases, with 15 bases between them. Using immunoSEQ multiplex PCR, the repertoire was profiled, and TCRdb retains in-frame clones only, with some absent. This table has 180,000 or so clones, more than 85% appearing once. This TCR was recovered from a man in his late teens or twenties with acute or convalescent COVID-19. Sequenced material: peripheral blood. The chain joins TRBV19 to TRBJ1-2; D possibly corresponds to TRBD1 (5 bases). CDR3 sequence (DNA): TGTGCCAGTAGTTTGGGTCAGGGATGGTATGGCTACACCTTC. This gives the protein CASSLGQGWYGYTF.